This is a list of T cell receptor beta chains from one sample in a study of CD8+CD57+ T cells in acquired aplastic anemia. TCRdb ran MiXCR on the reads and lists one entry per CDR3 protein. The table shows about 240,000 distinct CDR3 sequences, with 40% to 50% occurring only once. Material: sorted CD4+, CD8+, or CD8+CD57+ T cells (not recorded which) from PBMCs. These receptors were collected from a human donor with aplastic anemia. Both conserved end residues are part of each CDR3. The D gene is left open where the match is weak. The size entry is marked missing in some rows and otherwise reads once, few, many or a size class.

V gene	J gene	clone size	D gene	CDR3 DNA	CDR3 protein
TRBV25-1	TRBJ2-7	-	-	TGTGCCAGCAGTGGGGACACCGAGGCCTTGCCCTACGAGCAGTACTTC	CASSGDTEALPYEQYF
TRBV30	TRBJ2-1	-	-	TGTGCCTGGAGTCAACAGGGTTGGAATGAGCAGTTCTTC	CAWSQQGWNEQFF
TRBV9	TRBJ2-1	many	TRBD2	TGTGCCAGCAGCGTTACAGCGGGACCCTCCTACCCTGAGCAGTTCTTC	CASSVTAGPSYPEQFF
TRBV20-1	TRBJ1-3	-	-	TGCAGTGGTATCGAATACTCTGGAAACACCATATATTTT	CSGIEYSGNTIYF
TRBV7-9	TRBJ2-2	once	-	TGTGCCAGCAGCCGAAGGCTAGCGAGTACCGGGGAGCTGTTTTTT	CASSRRLASTGELFF
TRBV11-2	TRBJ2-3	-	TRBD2	TGTGCCAGCAGCTTTGGTCGTAGCGGGGGGGGCACAGATACGCAGTATTTT	CASSFGRSGGGTDTQYF
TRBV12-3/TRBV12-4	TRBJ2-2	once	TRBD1	TGTGCCAGCAGCCGCTACAGGGGTCGAGGCACCGGGGAGCTGTTTTTT	CASSRYRGRGTGELFF
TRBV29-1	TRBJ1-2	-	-	TGCAGCGTTGAGGGCGTCCCGGGGAACTATGGCTACACCTTC	CSVEGVPGNYGYTF
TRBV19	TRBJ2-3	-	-	TGTGCCAGTAAACGACAGGCCAACACAGATACGCAGTATTTT	CASKRQANTDTQYF
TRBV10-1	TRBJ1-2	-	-	TGCGCCAGCAGTGTACAGGTACGGTATGGCTACACCTTC	CASSVQVRYGYTF
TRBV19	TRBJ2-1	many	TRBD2	TGTGCCAGTAGGGGTGCTCTAGCGGAGATTTACAATGAGCAGTTCTTC	CASRGALAEIYNEQFF
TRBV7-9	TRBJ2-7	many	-	TGTGCCAGCAGCTTAGTTGGCGTCGAGCAGTACTTC	CASSLVGVEQYF
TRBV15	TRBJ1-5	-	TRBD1	TGTGCCACCAGCAGAAAAGGGACAGAGCATCCTCAGCCCCAGCATTTT	CATSRKGTEHPQPQHF
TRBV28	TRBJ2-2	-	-	TGTGCCAGCGTCCCGGGGTCGAACACCGGGGAGCTGTTTTTT	CASVPGSNTGELFF
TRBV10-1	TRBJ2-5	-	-	TGCGCCAGCAGAGATGGTGCGGCTTCCTCGGCCCAGTACTTC	CASRDGAASSAQYF
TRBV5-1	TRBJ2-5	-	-	TGCGCCAGCAGCTTGGCATTCGATCAAGAGACCCAGTACTTC	CASSLAFDQETQYF
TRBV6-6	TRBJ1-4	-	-	TGTGCCAGCAGTTACTCGATATGGGCGGCTAATGAAAAACTGTTTTTT	CASSYSIWAANEKLFF
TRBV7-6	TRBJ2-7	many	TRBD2	TGTGCCAGCAGCTTAGAGGCTAGCGGGGGAGAATACGAGCAGTACTTC	CASSLEASGGEYEQYF
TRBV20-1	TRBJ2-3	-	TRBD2	TGCAGTGCTAGTGGTTGGTTAGCGGGACAACTAGAAACCACAGATACGCAGTATTTT	CSASGWLAGQLETTDTQYF
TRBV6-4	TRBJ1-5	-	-	TGTGCCAGCAGTGAAAAGCCCGGGAGGAGCAATCAGCCCCAGCATTTT	CASSEKPGRSNQPQHF
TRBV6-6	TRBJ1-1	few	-	TGTGCCAGCAGTTGGTATCTGACAGGAGAGAACACTGAAGCTTTCTTT	CASSWYLTGENTEAFF
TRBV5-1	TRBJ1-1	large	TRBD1	TGCGCCAGCAGCTATCAGGGGGGTTCCACTGAAGCTTTCTTT	CASSYQGGSTEAFF
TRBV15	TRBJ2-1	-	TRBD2	TGTGCCACCAGCAGGGGACTAGCGACATCCTACAATGAGCAGTTCTTC	CATSRGLATSYNEQFF
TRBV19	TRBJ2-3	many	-	TGTGCCAGTAGCCCGAGCACAGATACGCAGTATTTT	CASSPSTDTQYF
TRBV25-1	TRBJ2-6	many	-	TGTGCCAGCAGTGAAGCCCCAGCTGGGGCCAACGTCCTGACTTTC	CASSEAPAGANVLTF
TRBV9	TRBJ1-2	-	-	TGTGCCAGCAGTTTATCCCCCCAGGGGGGCTACACCTTC	CASSLSPQGGYTF
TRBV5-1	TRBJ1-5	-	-	TGCGCCAGCAGCTTGGCTCCGACGGCGAATCAGCCCCAGCATTTT	CASSLAPTANQPQHF
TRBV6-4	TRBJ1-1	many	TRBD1	TGTGCCAGCAGCGCCGACAGGGGGGTGAACACTGAAGCTTTCTTT	CASSADRGVNTEAFF
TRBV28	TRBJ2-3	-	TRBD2	TGTGCCAGCAGTTCCGTTAGCGGGCCTTTAAGGGATACGCAGTATTTT	CASSSVSGPLRDTQYF
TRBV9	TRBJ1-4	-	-	TGTGCCAGCAGCTCCCTAAGGGGCGAAAAACTGTTTTTT	CASSSLRGEKLFF
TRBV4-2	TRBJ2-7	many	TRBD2	TGTGCCAGCAGCCAAGATGGGACTAGCGGGGCCGACGAGCAGTACTTC	CASSQDGTSGADEQYF
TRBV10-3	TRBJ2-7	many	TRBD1	TGTGCCATCAGTGAGTCGGACAGGGGCTCCTACGAGCAGTACTTC	CAISESDRGSYEQYF
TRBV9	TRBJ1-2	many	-	TGTGCCAGCAGCGAGGGTGTTGGCTACACCTTC	CASSEGVGYTF
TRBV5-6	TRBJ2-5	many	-	TGTGCCAGCAGCTTTGGGAGGGGGAGCCTACAAGAGACCCAGTACTTC	CASSFGRGSLQETQYF
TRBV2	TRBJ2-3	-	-	TGTGCCGGCAGAGAAATAGCGTCTAGCGCAGATACGCAGTATTTT	CAGREIASSADTQYF
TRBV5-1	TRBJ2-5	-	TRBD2	TGCGCCAGCAGCTTGGGTGTGGGAGGGCCAGAGACCCAGTACTTC	CASSLGVGGPETQYF
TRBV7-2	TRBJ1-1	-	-	TGTGCCAGCAGTGCCGGAACATCGGAAAACACTGAAGCTTTCTTT	CASSAGTSENTEAFF
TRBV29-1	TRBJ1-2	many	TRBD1	TGCAGCGTTGAACCGACAGGGGGAGGATATGGCTACACCTTC	CSVEPTGGGYGYTF
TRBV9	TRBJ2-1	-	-	TGTGCCAGCAGTGGGGTTGGGTGGGACCATTACAATGAGCAGTTCTTC	CASSGVGWDHYNEQFF
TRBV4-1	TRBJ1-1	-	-	TGCGCCAGCAGCCAAGTAGGACCGTACAGTGAAGCTTTCTTT	CASSQVGPYSEAFF
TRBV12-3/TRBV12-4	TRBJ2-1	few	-	TGTGCCAGCAGTGCGGGGCGCCGTGAGCAGTTCTTC	CASSAGRREQFF
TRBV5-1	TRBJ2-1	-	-	TGCGCCAGCAGCCGGGCCATGCGCAATGAGCAGTTCTTC	CASSRAMRNEQFF
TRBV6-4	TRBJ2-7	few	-	TGTGCCAGCAGTGACTCGATGTCCGGTGGGCAGTACTTC	CASSDSMSGGQYF
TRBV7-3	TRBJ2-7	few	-	TGTGCCAGCAGCTTAGTCAGGGACCACGAGCAGTACTTC	CASSLVRDHEQYF
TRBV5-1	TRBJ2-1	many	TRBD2	TGCGCCAGCAGCTTGGTCCAGCGGGAGAACAATGAGCAGTTCTTC	CASSLVQRENNEQFF